This passage covers 9 T cell receptor beta chains from one sample sequenced in a study of cytomegalovirus exposure and HLA in healthy donors. The PCR employed 60 Vbeta primers together with 13 Jbeta primers. The data were produced by immunoSEQ multiplex PCR, yet TCRdb's version contains in-frame clones alone and is incomplete. The table has about 140,000 clones, around 85% seen once. Material: PBMCs. The receptor source for this set is a man aged 40-49 years in good health and CMV-seropositive.

V usage is TRBV6-6 and J usage is TRBJ1-1; TRBD1 aligns across 9 bases. Germline CDR1 MNHNY, CDR2 SVGAGI (reference sequence). The junction had 9 bases not matched to a gene; V was cut back by 4 bases and J by 3 bases. This CDR3 region has 16 residues. The CDR3 loop is CASSSGQGRGDTEAFF. In DNA, the CDR3 is TGTGCCAGCAGTTCGGGACAGGGACGTGGGGACACTGAAGCTTTCTTT.

CDR3 bases: TGTGCCAGCAGCTCCGGGACAGGGGGACTTGGGAACGAGCAGTACTTC. This encodes CASSSGTGGLGNEQYF. The chain employs TRBV5-6 and TRBJ2-7; 11 bases map to TRBD1. Germline V gene sequence: CDR1 SGHDT, CDR2 YYEEEE. Losses at the gene ends were 3 bases for V and 5 bases for J; bases not matched to a gene: 10. CDR3 length equals 16 residues.

V and J are TRBV7-2 and TRBJ2-7; possible D gene TRBD1, 6 bases. From germline, CDR1 is SGHTA and CDR2 FQGNSA. The CDR3 length is 13 residues. Between the trimmed V and J ends, which lost 6 bases and 5 bases, there was a span of 14 bases. CDR3 region: CASSSGDGNEQYF. CDR3 nucleotides: TGTGCCAGCAGTTCAGGGGACGGGAACGAGCAGTACTTC.

The genes are TRBV28 and TRBJ1-4; D is ambiguous. The CDR3 sequence is 14 residues long. Looked up from germline, CDR1 is MDHEN and CDR2 is SYDVKM. V lost 10 bases to trimming and J lost 7 bases, with 19 bases between them. CDR3 protein: CAITSGGLSEKLFF. The CDR3 nucleotides are TGTGCCATCACCTCCGGAGGTCTTAGTGAAAAACTGTTTTTT. Variable domain in full (rest from reference TRBV28 and TRBJ1-4): DVKVTQSSRYLVKRTGEKVFLECVQDMDHENMFWYRQDPGLGLRLIYFSYDVKMKEKGDIPEGYSVSREKKERFSLILESASTNQTSMYLCAITSGGLSEKLFFGSGTQLSVL.

V and J are TRBV27 and TRBJ1-2; D might be TRBD1 (6 bases). V gave up 5 bases and J gave up 4 bases, with 14 bases separating them. From germline, CDR1 is MNHEY and CDR2 SMNVEV (reference sequence). The CDR3 covers 14 residues. The CDR3 region has the DNA TGTGCCAGCAGTCCCCAGGGGAGAGTCTATGGCTACACCTTC. Translating gives CASSPQGRVYGYTF.

This chain links TRBV2 with TRBJ2-5; 10 bases are shared with TRBD2. The germline V gene encodes CDR1 SNHLY and CDR2 FYNNEI. The V segment lost 5 bases and the J segment 1 base; nucleotides outside the gene matches: 7. The CDR3 is made up of 16 amino acids. The CDR3 region has the DNA TGTGCCAGCAGTAATAGGGCTAGCGGGGGCCAAGAGACCCAGTACTTC. This encodes CASSNRASGGQETQYF.

The rearrangement links TRBV7-3 to TRBJ2-1; 10 positions match TRBD2. CDR3 length equals 16 residues. V lost 2 bases to trimming and J lost 7 bases; unmatched junction nucleotides: 8. Germline-derived CDR1 and CDR2 are SGHTA and FQGTGA. This CDR3 is CASSLYWSSGSNEQFF. For the CDR3, the DNA is TGTGCCAGCAGCTTATACTGGTCTAGCGGGAGTAATGAGCAGTTCTTC.

This sequence joins TRBV30 and TRBJ2-1; TRBD2 aligns across 7 bases. Unmatched junction bases numbered 6, after V lost 2 bases and J lost 8 bases. CDR3 length: 13 residues. Germline loops: CDR1 GTSNPN, CDR2 SVGIG (reference sequence). CDR3: CAWSRQTSDEQFF. The CDR3 DNA follows: TGTGCCTGGAGTCGACAAACTAGCGATGAGCAGTTCTTC.

The rearrangement uses TRBV18 and TRBJ1-5; D unresolved. V lost 3 bases to trimming and J lost 0 bases, with 15 bases between them. This CDR3 spans 17 amino acids. Germline V gene lookup returns CDR1 KGHSH and CDR2 LQKENI. The CDR3 DNA follows: TGTGCCAGCTCACCGAGAGGCGGAGAAACTAGCAATCAGCCCCAGCATTTT. Its translation: CASSPRGGETSNQPQHF.